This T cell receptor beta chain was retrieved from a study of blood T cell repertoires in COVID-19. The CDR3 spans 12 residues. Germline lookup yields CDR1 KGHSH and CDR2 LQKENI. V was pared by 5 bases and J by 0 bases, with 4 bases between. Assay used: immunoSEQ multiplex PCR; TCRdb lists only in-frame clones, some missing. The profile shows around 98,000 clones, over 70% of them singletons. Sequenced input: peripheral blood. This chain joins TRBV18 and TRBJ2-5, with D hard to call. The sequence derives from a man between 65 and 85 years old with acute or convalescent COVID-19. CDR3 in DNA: TGTGCCAGCTCAGCGTACCAAGAGACCCAGTACTTC. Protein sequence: CASSAYQETQYF. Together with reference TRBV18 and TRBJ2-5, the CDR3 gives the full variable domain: NAGVMQNPRHLVRRRGQEARLRCSPMKGHSHVYWYRQLPEEGLKFMVYLQKENIIDESGMPKERFSAEFPKEGPSILRIQQVVRGDSAAYFCASSAYQETQYFGPGTRLLVL.